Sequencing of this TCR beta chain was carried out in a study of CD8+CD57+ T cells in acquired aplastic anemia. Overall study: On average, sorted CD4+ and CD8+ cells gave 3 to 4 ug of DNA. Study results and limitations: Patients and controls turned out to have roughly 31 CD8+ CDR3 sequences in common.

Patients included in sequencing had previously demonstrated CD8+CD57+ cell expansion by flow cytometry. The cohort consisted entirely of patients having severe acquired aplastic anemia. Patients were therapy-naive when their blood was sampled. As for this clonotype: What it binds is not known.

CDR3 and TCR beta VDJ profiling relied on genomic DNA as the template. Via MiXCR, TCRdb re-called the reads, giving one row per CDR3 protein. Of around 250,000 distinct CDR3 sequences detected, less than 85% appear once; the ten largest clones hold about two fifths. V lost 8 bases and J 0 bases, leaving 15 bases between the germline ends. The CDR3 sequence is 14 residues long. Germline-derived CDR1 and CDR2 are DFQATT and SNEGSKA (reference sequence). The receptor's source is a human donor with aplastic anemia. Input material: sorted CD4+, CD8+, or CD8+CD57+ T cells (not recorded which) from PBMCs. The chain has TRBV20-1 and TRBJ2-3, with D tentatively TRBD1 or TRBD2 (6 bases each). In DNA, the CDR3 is TGCAGTCCGAGGGGGGATCCCAGCACAGATACGCAGTATTTT. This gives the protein CSPRGDPSTDTQYF.